The rows below give T cell receptor beta chains drawn from one sample of a study of glioma-infiltrating T cells after dendritic cell vaccination. TCRdb's table, derived via immunoSEQ multiplex PCR, lists solely in-frame clones and lacks some. The table has about 65,000 clones, approximately 86% seen once; the top ten hold about 9.9%. Sequenced material: blood, taken after dendritic cell vaccination. These receptors originate from a human donor with glioblastoma. The CDR3 runs from the conserved cysteine through the conserved F or W. A D gene is named only where the DNA matches it firmly.

TRBJ2-3	NA	TRBV5-4	CASSPSPGDYTDTQYF
TRBJ2-5	NA	TRBV12-2	CASRLVSGRTQYF
TRBJ1-2	NA	TRBV2	CASILQTGNYGYTF
TRBJ2-1	NA	TRBV9	CASSPQGARSHEQFF
TRBJ2-3	NA	TRBV5-1	CASSLGQNLRDTQYF
TRBJ1-1	TRBD1	TRBV27	CATRGWGDTEAFF
TRBJ2-7	TRBD1	TRBV12-5	CASSSGGSYEQYF
TRBJ2-5	TRBD1	TRBV5-1	CASRPSGTGGETQYF
TRBJ2-7	TRBD1	TRBV6-6	CASSTGTGVEQYF
TRBJ2-3	NA	TRBV7-2	CASSLDPGSTDTQYF
TRBJ2-7	TRBD1	TRBV25-1	CASSDAGGGHEQYF
TRBJ2-7	TRBD2	TRBV10-2	CASSDYPSGSYEQYF
TRBJ2-3	TRBD2	TRBV7-7	CASSPTSGASTDTQYF
TRBJ1-3	NA	TRBV19	CASSIMEGRPLNTIYF
TRBJ2-7	TRBD1	TRBV7-9	CASSLIAGGEQYF
TRBJ1-5	NA	TRBV19	CASSMGTEGNQPQHF
TRBJ2-3	TRBD2	TRBV14	CASSQGASGGAVRDTQYF
TRBJ2-3	TRBD2	TRBV9	CASSVDGLAGGGDTQYF
TRBJ1-2	TRBD1	TRBV18	CASSPQTGEGGYTF
TRBJ1-4	TRBD1	TRBV6-1	CASRAGTAGEKLFF
TRBJ1-1	TRBD1	TRBV11-3	CASSRDRGIGTEAFF